This T cell receptor beta chain originates from a study of regulatory T cells in long-lasting Graves disease. Time point described: newly diagnosed GD, antithyroid drugs for less than 3 months. TCR sequences were obtained from RNA taken from PBMCs. This CDR3 has 16 residues. Looked up from germline, CDR1 is DFQATT and CDR2 is SNEGSKA (reference sequence). The V end was cut by 4 bases, the J end by 2 bases, with 18 bases between. Arm-PCR of CDR3 regions and iRepertoire HTBI primers were the basis on which TCR beta libraries were built. TCRdb re-analysed the multiplex PCR reads in MiXCR, keeping a single row per CDR3 protein. The sample carries 450,000 to 600,000 distinct CDR3 sequences, less than 15% recorded once. These data also formed part of another study, on T cells in Graves' hyperthyroidism and ophthalmopathy.

The clonotype comes from a man aged 25-45 years with Graves disease. The chain uses TRBV20-1 and TRBJ1-5; possibly TRBD1 for D (6 bases). Sequences were derived from peripheral blood mononuclear cells (PBMCs), sampled at new diagnosis, from a patient treated with antithyroid drugs. The CDR3 protein is CSANKPQGGGNQPQHF. As DNA, the CDR3 is TGCAGTGCTAATAAACCACAGGGTGGAGGCAATCAGCCCCAGCATTTT.